This is a list of T cell receptor beta chains from one sample in a study of CD8+ T cells in alopecia areata. Libraries were prepared by immunoSEQ multiplex PCR; TCRdb keeps only in-frame clonotypes and omits some of them. This table has about 20,000 clones, 60% to 70% appearing once. The sequenced sample consisted of CD4+ Tregs sorted from blood. The source of these receptors is a human donor with alopecia areata. The CDR3 runs from the conserved cysteine through the conserved F or W. D genes are given only for firm matches. Some rows mark clone size as missing; the rest say once, few, many or name a class of expanded clone.

CDR3nt	CDR3aa	abundance	v_gene	j_gene	d_gene
TGCAGCGTTCGACAGGGGATGAACTACTACGAGCAGTACTTC	CSVRQGMNYYEQYF	few	TRBV29-1	TRBJ2-7	TRBD1
TGTGCCAGCCGCAGGGGGTCGGCTAATGAAAAACTGTTTTTT	CASRRGSANEKLFF	-	TRBV2	TRBJ1-4	TRBD1
TGTGCCAGCAGTACCCCCGGGACAGGGAGTAAAGAGCAGTACTTC	CASSTPGTGSKEQYF	-	TRBV6-5	TRBJ2-7	TRBD1
TGTGCCAGCAGCTTAAAGCTAGCGGGGGGGAGAGGGGAGCTGTTTTTT	CASSLKLAGGRGELFF	-	TRBV7-2	TRBJ2-2	TRBD2
TGTGCCAGCAGCGTCCAGACAGGGAAGGCAACTAATGAAAAACTGTTTTTT	CASSVQTGKATNEKLFF	-	TRBV7-6	TRBJ1-4	TRBD1
TGTGCCACCAGCACAGGGGACAATCAGCCCCAGCATTTT	CATSTGDNQPQHF	-	TRBV15	TRBJ1-5	-
TGTGCCTGGAGTGTAATTGGAGAGACCCAGTACTTC	CAWSVIGETQYF	once	TRBV30	TRBJ2-5	-
TGTGCCAGCAGCTACAGGGGCTCGTGGACTGAAGCTTTCTTT	CASSYRGSWTEAFF	-	TRBV5-6	TRBJ1-1	TRBD1
TGCGCCAGCAGCTTGGGACAGGGGAACCACAATGAGCAGTTCTTC	CASSLGQGNHNEQFF	-	TRBV5-1	TRBJ2-1	TRBD1
TGTGCCAGCAGCCCCTTTTCGGGGACGTTGGATGAGCAGTTCTTC	CASSPFSGTLDEQFF	-	TRBV7-9	TRBJ2-1	-
TGCGCCAGCACCTACAGTGCCCTGAAGTCGCTCCACTTT	CASTYSALKSLHF	few	TRBV10-2	TRBJ1-6	-
TGTGCCAGCAGCTTGGGTTCAGGGGGGAACACTGAAGCTTTCTTT	CASSLGSGGNTEAFF	-	TRBV7-9	TRBJ1-1	TRBD1
TGCGCCAGCAGCTTCGGGGACACCGGGGAGCTGTTTTTT	CASSFGDTGELFF	once	TRBV5-1	TRBJ2-2	-
TGTGCCAGCAACGGACCCAAGGCGCCCAAAAACATTCAGTACTTC	CASNGPKAPKNIQYF	-	TRBV2	TRBJ2-4	-
TGTGCCAGCAGCTTGGGACTAGCATTTCCCGGGGAGCTGTTTTTT	CASSLGLAFPGELFF	-	TRBV7-9	TRBJ2-2	TRBD2
TGTGCCAGCAGTCGTCAGGGTAGGGGGAATAATTCACCCCTCCACTTT	CASSRQGRGNNSPLHF	-	TRBV28	TRBJ1-6	-
TGTGCCAGTAGTAATCCAGATTCCTACGAGCAGTACTTC	CASSNPDSYEQYF	-	TRBV19	TRBJ2-7	-
TGTGCCAGCAGCCCGGCAGGAAACAGCAATCAGCCCCAGCATTTT	CASSPAGNSNQPQHF	-	TRBV11-2	TRBJ1-5	-
TGCAGTGCTAAATGGAACACTGAAGCTTTCTTT	CSAKWNTEAFF	-	TRBV20-1	TRBJ1-1	-
TGTGCCAGCAGTGAATTTGGGGCAGGGGCCACTGAAGCTTTCTTT	CASSEFGAGATEAFF	-	TRBV2	TRBJ1-1	-
TGTGCCAGTAGAACGGGACAACGCTACTACAATGAGCAGTTCTTC	CASRTGQRYYNEQFF	-	TRBV19	TRBJ2-1	-
TGTGCCAGCGGAGGCGGCTCCTACGAGCAGTACTTC	CASGGGSYEQYF	-	TRBV28	TRBJ2-7	-
TGTGCCAGCAGCCAATGGAGGGACAATGAGCAGTTCTTC	CASSQWRDNEQFF	few	TRBV11-2	TRBJ2-1	-
TGTGCCAGCAGCGGAAGGCGGGGGAACTATGGCTACACCTTC	CASSGRRGNYGYTF	-	TRBV2	TRBJ1-2	-
TGCAGTGCTAGAGGCGGCGGGGAGCTGTTTTTT	CSARGGGELFF	once	TRBV20-1	TRBJ2-2	-
TGTGCCAGCAGCTTCCTCGGGGGGGCTACTACTGAAGCTTTCTTT	CASSFLGGATTEAFF	-	TRBV7-8	TRBJ1-1	-
TGTGCCAGCAGACAGACAGGGGGCGGGGTTGGCTACACCTTC	CASRQTGGGVGYTF	-	TRBV25-1	TRBJ1-2	TRBD1
TGTGCCAGTAGTCCCCTCTGGGCCACCGGGGAGCTGTTTTTT	CASSPLWATGELFF	few	TRBV19	TRBJ2-2	-
TGTGCCAGCACCCTCCCGGGACCCGGGGGCTACACCTTC	CASTLPGPGGYTF	-	TRBV28	TRBJ1-2	-
TGTGCCAGCAGTTTGGATAGGGTGACTTATAGCAATCAGCCCCAGCATTTT	CASSLDRVTYSNQPQHF	-	TRBV28	TRBJ1-5	-